This T cell receptor (beta chain) stems from a study of blood T cells in healthy people across ages. Study-level results: Expanded clonotype shifts may have been confounded, as the donors had an unknown CMV status. TCR beta diversity tracked closely with naive T cell percentage.

This CDR3 contains 15 residues. The V gene end was trimmed by 6 bases and the J gene end by 6 bases; junction bases not matched to a gene: 7. Germline assignment: CDR1 MDHEN and CDR2 SYDVKM. This clonotype showed up just a few times. Its target is not known. Then a second PCR, running roughly 7 to 11 cycles, was carried out with a sample-barcoded 5' primer and a J-beta primer mix. From the 5' RACE reads, TCRdb called clonotypes with MiXCR, one entry per CDR3 protein. The sample has roughly 700,000 distinct CDR3 sequences, around a quarter seen once; the top ten hold under 10%. The sample was also reused in another study, on T cells of mothers and their children.

The genes are TRBV28 and TRBJ2-7; 14 nucleotides match TRBD2. This clonotype originated in a boy aged 5 to 17 in good health. The source material was blood. CDR3 bases: TGTGCCAGCAGAAAATCCGGGACTAGCGGGAGCGAGCAGTACTTC. Protein: CASRKSGTSGSEQYF. The full variable domain, rest sourced from reference TRBV28 and TRBJ2-7, is DVKVTQSSRYLVKRTGEKVFLECVQDMDHENMFWYRQDPGLGLRLIYFSYDVKMKEKGDIPEGYSVSREKKERFSLILESASTNQTSMYLCASRKSGTSGSEQYFGPGTRLTVT.